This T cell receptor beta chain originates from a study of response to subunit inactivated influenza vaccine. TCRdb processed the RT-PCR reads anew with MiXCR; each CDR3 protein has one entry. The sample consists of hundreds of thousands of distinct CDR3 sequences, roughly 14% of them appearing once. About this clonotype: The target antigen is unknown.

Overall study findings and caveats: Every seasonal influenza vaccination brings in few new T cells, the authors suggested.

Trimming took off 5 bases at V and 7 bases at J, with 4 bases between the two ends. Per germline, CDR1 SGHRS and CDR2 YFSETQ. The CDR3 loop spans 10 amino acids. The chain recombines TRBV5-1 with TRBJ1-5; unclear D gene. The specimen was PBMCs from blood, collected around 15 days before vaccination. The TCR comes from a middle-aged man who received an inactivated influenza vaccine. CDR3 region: CASSGQPQHF. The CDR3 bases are TGCGCCAGCAGTGGGCAGCCCCAGCATTTT.